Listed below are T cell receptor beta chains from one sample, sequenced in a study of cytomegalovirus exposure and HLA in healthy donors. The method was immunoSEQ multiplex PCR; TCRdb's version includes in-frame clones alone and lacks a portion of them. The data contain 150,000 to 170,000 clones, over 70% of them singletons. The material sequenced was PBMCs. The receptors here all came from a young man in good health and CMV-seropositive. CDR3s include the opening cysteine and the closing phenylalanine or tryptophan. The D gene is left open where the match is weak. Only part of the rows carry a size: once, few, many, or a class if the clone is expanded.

CDR3 protein: CASSQGRLANTGELFF
CDR3 DNA: TGTGCCAGCAGCCAAGGACGGCTAGCGAACACCGGGGAGCTGTTTTTT
J gene: TRBJ2-2
D gene: .
V gene: TRBV4-2
clone size: .

CDR3 protein: CASSLGQSDRQYF
CDR3 DNA: TGCGCCAGCAGCTTGGGACAGTCGGACCGGCAGTACTTC
J gene: TRBJ2-7
D gene: .
V gene: TRBV5-1
clone size: .

CDR3 protein: CASSFYHYEQYF
CDR3 DNA: TGTGCCAGCAGTTTCTACCATTACGAGCAGTACTTC
J gene: TRBJ2-7
D gene: .
V gene: TRBV28
clone size: .

CDR3 protein: CASSLDPNTGELFF
CDR3 DNA: TGTGCCAGCAGCTTAGATCCAAACACCGGGGAGCTGTTTTTT
J gene: TRBJ2-2
D gene: .
V gene: TRBV7-6
clone size: .

CDR3 protein: CASSQDWSTPGSSYNSPLHF
CDR3 DNA: TGCGCCAGCAGCCAAGATTGGTCCACACCTGGGAGCTCCTATAATTCACCCCTCCACTTT
J gene: TRBJ1-6
D gene: .
V gene: TRBV4-1
clone size: .

CDR3 protein: CASSSSGFPGEKLFF
CDR3 DNA: TGTGCCAGCAGTTCCTCGGGGTTCCCCGGAGAAAAACTGTTTTTT
J gene: TRBJ1-4
D gene: .
V gene: TRBV28
clone size: .

CDR3 protein: CASSQGPNRGHTDTQYF
CDR3 DNA: TGTGCCAGCAGCCAGGGGCCAAACAGGGGGCACACAGATACGCAGTATTTT
J gene: TRBJ2-3
D gene: TRBD1
V gene: TRBV4-2
clone size: few

CDR3 protein: CASRVRAGGREQYF
CDR3 DNA: TGTGCCAGCCGTGTCCGGGCCGGGGGGCGCGAGCAGTACTTC
J gene: TRBJ2-7
D gene: .
V gene: TRBV27
clone size: .

CDR3 protein: CASSPRTLVSSSYNEQFF
CDR3 DNA: TGTGCCAGCAGCCCACGCACGCTAGTGTCTAGCTCCTACAATGAGCAGTTCTTC
J gene: TRBJ2-1
D gene: .
V gene: TRBV5-6
clone size: .

CDR3 protein: CASTADRGSGGGYTF
CDR3 DNA: TGTGCCAGCACGGCAGACAGGGGATCAGGGGGGGGCTACACCTTC
J gene: TRBJ1-2
D gene: TRBD1
V gene: TRBV2
clone size: .

CDR3 protein: CASSESRQGAYEQYF
CDR3 DNA: TGTGCCAGCAGTGAGTCACGACAGGGCGCCTACGAGCAGTACTTC
J gene: TRBJ2-7
D gene: TRBD1
V gene: TRBV2
clone size: .

CDR3 protein: CASRAQGATYGYTF
CDR3 DNA: TGTGCCAGTCGAGCACAGGGGGCCACCTATGGCTACACCTTC
J gene: TRBJ1-2
D gene: TRBD1
V gene: TRBV19
clone size: .

CDR3 protein: CASSPSGDKTDTQYF
CDR3 DNA: TGTGCCAGCAGCCCTAGCGGAGACAAAACAGATACGCAGTATTTT
J gene: TRBJ2-3
D gene: TRBD2
V gene: TRBV5-6
clone size: .

CDR3 protein: CASSLSASGSNEQFF
CDR3 DNA: TGTGCCAGCAGCCTATCGGCTAGCGGGAGCAATGAGCAGTTCTTC
J gene: TRBJ2-1
D gene: TRBD2
V gene: TRBV28
clone size: .

CDR3 protein: CASSKGLAERTYEQYF
CDR3 DNA: TGTGCCAGTAGCAAGGGACTAGCGGAGAGAACCTACGAGCAGTACTTC
J gene: TRBJ2-7
D gene: TRBD2
V gene: TRBV19
clone size: .

CDR3 protein: CASSIFGQGYETQYF
CDR3 DNA: TGTGCCAGTAGTATCTTCGGACAGGGTTATGAGACCCAGTACTTC
J gene: TRBJ2-5
D gene: TRBD1
V gene: TRBV19
clone size: .

CDR3 protein: CASSRPAVMNTEAFF
CDR3 DNA: TGTGCCAGCAGTCGCCCAGCGGTTATGAACACTGAAGCTTTCTTT
J gene: TRBJ1-1
D gene: .
V gene: TRBV28
clone size: .

CDR3 protein: CSAAGRGGYTF
CDR3 DNA: TGCAGTGCTGCAGGGAGGGGTGGCTACACCTTC
J gene: TRBJ1-2
D gene: .
V gene: TRBV20-1
clone size: .

CDR3 protein: CASRVTGLGGEKLFF
CDR3 DNA: TGTGCCAGCAGAGTGACAGGGCTAGGCGGTGAAAAACTGTTTTTT
J gene: TRBJ1-4
D gene: TRBD1
V gene: TRBV2
clone size: .

CDR3 protein: CSVRGLSGELFF
CDR3 DNA: TGCAGCGTACGGGGTTTGTCCGGGGAGCTGTTTTTT
J gene: TRBJ2-2
D gene: .
V gene: TRBV29-1
clone size: .

CDR3 protein: CASTFAGSKGSTGELFF
CDR3 DNA: TGTGCCAGTACCTTCGCGGGATCGAAGGGGTCCACCGGGGAGCTGTTTTTT
J gene: TRBJ2-2
D gene: .
V gene: TRBV19
clone size: .

CDR3 protein: CASHREGDTGELFF
CDR3 DNA: TGTGCCAGCCACAGGGAGGGCGACACCGGGGAGCTGTTTTTT
J gene: TRBJ2-2
D gene: .
V gene: TRBV6-6
clone size: .

CDR3 protein: CASSQEGARASGRVKNIQYF
CDR3 DNA: TGTGCCAGCAGCCAAGAAGGCGCGAGGGCCTCAGGACGGGTCAAAAACATTCAGTACTTC
J gene: TRBJ2-4
D gene: .
V gene: TRBV4-2
clone size: .

CDR3 protein: CASGGSGANYGYTF
CDR3 DNA: TGTGCCAGCGGAGGGAGTGGAGCTAACTATGGCTACACCTTC
J gene: TRBJ1-2
D gene: .
V gene: TRBV7-9
clone size: .

CDR3 protein: CSAKSSGNTIYF
CDR3 DNA: TGCAGCGCCAAGAGCTCTGGAAACACCATATATTTT
J gene: TRBJ1-3
D gene: .
V gene: TRBV29-1
clone size: .

CDR3 protein: CASSDHRGEQYF
CDR3 DNA: TGTGCCAGCAGTGATCACAGGGGCGAGCAGTACTTC
J gene: TRBJ2-7
D gene: TRBD1
V gene: TRBV27
clone size: .

CDR3 protein: CASSYLGSLQETQYF
CDR3 DNA: TGTGCCAGCAGCTACCTCGGGAGCCTACAAGAGACCCAGTACTTC
J gene: TRBJ2-5
D gene: .
V gene: TRBV7-6
clone size: .

CDR3 protein: CASSWTGGAGYGYTF
CDR3 DNA: TGTGCCAGCAGCTGGACAGGGGGCGCAGGCTATGGCTACACCTTC
J gene: TRBJ1-2
D gene: TRBD1
V gene: TRBV5-5
clone size: .

CDR3 protein: CASSPDRTEQPQHF
CDR3 DNA: TGTGCCAGCAGTCCAGACAGGACAGAGCAGCCCCAGCATTTT
J gene: TRBJ1-5
D gene: .
V gene: TRBV27
clone size: .

CDR3 protein: CASSLSPSSSGRQYF
CDR3 DNA: TGTGCCAGCAGTTTATCTCCCAGTTCTAGCGGACGGCAGTATTTT
J gene: TRBJ2-3
D gene: TRBD2
V gene: TRBV27
clone size: .